What follows are 3 T cell receptor beta chains derived from one specimen sequenced in a study of T cells in Graves' hyperthyroidism and ophthalmopathy. It was RNA transcripts that yielded the amplified TCR beta CDR3 regions. When the TCR CDR3 underwent first-round RT-PCR, the HTBI primer set was used. TCRdb re-called the multiplex PCR reads through MiXCR, storing one row per CDR3 protein. The sample lists roughly 800,000 distinct CDR3 sequences, 38% occurring once. The sequencing sample was made of blood. These receptors were taken from a man younger than 30 with Graves' hyperthyroidism.

At least ten counts were recorded for this clonotype. The genes are TRBV2 and TRBJ1-2; D gene unclear. Per the germline V gene, CDR1 is SNHLY and CDR2 is FYNNEI. The CDR3 is 12 residues long. V lost 2 bases to trimming and J lost 8 bases, with 9 bases between them. DNA of the CDR3: TGTGCCAGCAGTGAATCAGAGGGCGGCTACACCTTC. Translated: CASSESEGGYTF.

The V gene is TRBV24-1, the J gene TRBJ2-7, with TRBD2 as a possible D gene (6 bases). The CDR3 covers 16 residues. CDR1 and CDR2 (germline): KGHDR, SFDVKD. V was pared by 6 bases and J by 5 bases, with 22 bases between. The CDR3 sequence: CATSPDTGRMGHEQYF. The DNA of the CDR3 is TGTGCCACCAGTCCGGACACGGGGAGGATGGGTCACGAGCAGTACTTC.

This chain connects TRBV25-1 to TRBJ1-1; 8 bases fit TRBD1. Unmatched junction bases numbered 12, after V lost 6 bases and J lost 6 bases. CDR3 size: 15 residues. Germline loops: CDR1 MGHDK, CDR2 SYGVNS. CDR3 amino acids: CASSAFRGRKAEAFF. The CDR3 nucleotides are TGTGCCAGCAGCGCCTTCAGGGGGCGGAAGGCTGAAGCTTTCTTT. Complete variable domain (other parts from reference TRBV25-1 and TRBJ1-1): EADIYQTPRYLVIGTGKKITLECSQTMGHDKMYWYQQDPGMELHLIHYSYGVNSTEKGDLSSESTVSRIRTEHFPLTLESARPSHTSQYLCASSAFRGRKAEAFFGQGTRLTVV.